The text below deals with one T cell receptor beta chain. The sample belongs to a study of T cell changes during pregnancy in multiple sclerosis. With 4 bases clipped from V and 9 bases from J, the junction kept 6 bases outside the gene matches. The CDR3 sequence is 13 residues long. CDR1 and CDR2 from the germline V gene are MDHEN and SYDVKM. Profiling relied on immunoSEQ multiplex PCR, and the TCRdb table lists in-frame clones only, not all of them. The sample includes about 36,000 clones, 92% of them seen just once. The rearrangement joins TRBV28 to TRBJ1-5, with TRBD1 matching over 7 bases. This TCR derives from a female donor with multiple sclerosis, enrolled in a pregnancy study. The specimen was PBMCs (not recorded whether the cells were cultured). This chain's CDR3 is CASSSPGGRPQHF. In DNA, the CDR3 is TGTGCCAGCAGTTCCCCAGGGGGTCGGCCCCAGCATTTT.